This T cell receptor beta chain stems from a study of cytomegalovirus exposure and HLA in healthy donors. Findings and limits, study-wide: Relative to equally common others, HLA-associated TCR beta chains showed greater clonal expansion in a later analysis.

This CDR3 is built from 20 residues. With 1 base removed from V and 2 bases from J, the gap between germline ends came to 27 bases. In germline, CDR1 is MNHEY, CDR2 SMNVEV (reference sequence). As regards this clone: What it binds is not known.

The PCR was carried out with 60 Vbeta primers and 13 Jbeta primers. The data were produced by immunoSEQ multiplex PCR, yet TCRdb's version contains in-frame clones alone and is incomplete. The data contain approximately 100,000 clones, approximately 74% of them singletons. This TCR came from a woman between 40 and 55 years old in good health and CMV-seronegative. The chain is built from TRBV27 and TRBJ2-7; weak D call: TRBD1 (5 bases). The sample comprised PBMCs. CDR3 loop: CASSLWGQQPNPHWPYEQYF. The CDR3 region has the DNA TGTGCCAGCAGTTTATGGGGCCAGCAACCAAACCCCCACTGGCCCTACGAGCAGTACTTC.